The 12 T cell receptor beta chains below all came from one sample that was sequenced in a study of cytomegalovirus exposure and HLA in healthy donors. The PCR employed 60 Vbeta primers together with 13 Jbeta primers. The method was immunoSEQ multiplex PCR; TCRdb's version includes in-frame clones alone and lacks a portion of them. The repertoire includes 55,000 to 80,000 clones, about three quarters of them detected once, and around 7% sits in the top ten. The sample consisted of PBMCs. The receptors shown here come from a woman aged 25 to 45 in good health and CMV-seropositive.

The J gene is TRBJ2-5, the V gene TRBV29-1, with TRBD2 matching over 8 bases. The J call could be wrong; TRBJ2-7 is a better fit for the DNA end. This CDR3 has 14 residues. The germline V gene encodes CDR1 SQVTM and CDR2 ANQGSEA. CDR3 bases: TGCAGCGTGGTGGGCCTAGCGGGCAACTACGAGCAGTACTTC. This codes for CSVVGLAGNYEQYF.

This clone was seen a handful of times. This sequence joins TRBV5-4 and TRBJ1-1; D remains unclear. Germline V CDR1 and CDR2: SGHNT, YYREEE (reference sequence). The CDR3 has 13 residues. V was pared by 4 bases and J by 5 bases, with 12 bases between. This chain's CDR3 is CASSVEIRTEAFF. The CDR3 DNA follows: TGTGCCAGCAGCGTGGAGATCCGGACTGAAGCTTTCTTT.

This chain's CDR3 is CASSPSGGGIGELFF. The CDR3 DNA follows: TGTGCCAGCAGTCCCAGCGGGGGAGGGATCGGGGAGCTGTTTTTT. This sequence joins TRBV2 and TRBJ2-2; 8 bases map to TRBD2. Germline CDR1 is SNHLY and CDR2 is FYNNEI. The CDR3 sequence is 15 residues long. V lost 5 bases and J lost 7; bases outside the gene matches: 9.

The chain joins TRBV5-1 to TRBJ2-4; possibly TRBD1 for D (5 bases). The CDR3 length is 17 residues. Deletions cut 2 bases from V and 0 bases from J, with 15 bases between. Germline V lookup: CDR1 SGHRS, CDR2 YFSETQ. CDR3 bases: TGCGCCAGCAGCTTCTCGACAGCCAATTCAGCCAAAAACATTCAGTACTTC. Protein sequence: CASSFSTANSAKNIQYF.

The J gene is TRBJ2-5, the V gene TRBV9, with D tentatively TRBD2 (7 bases). The CDR3 length is 14 residues. The germline V gene encodes CDR1 SGDLS and CDR2 YYNGEE. V dropped 0 bases and J dropped 5 bases, with 11 bases sitting between them. The CDR3 nucleotides are TGTGCCAGCAGCGTAGGAGGGAGGGGGGAGACCCAGTACTTC. Translated: CASSVGGRGETQYF.

The J gene is TRBJ1-4, the V gene TRBV4-3; D ambiguous. Germline loops: CDR1 LGHNA, CDR2 YSLEER. V was pared by 3 bases and J by 0 bases, with 23 bases between. CDR3 size: 20 residues. The CDR3 protein is CASSQGDKAVSYATNEKLFF. In DNA, the CDR3 is TGCGCCAGCAGCCAGGGTGACAAGGCAGTTTCTTATGCAACTAATGAAAAACTGTTTTTT.

J is TRBJ2-1 and V is TRBV15; TRBD2 aligns across 16 bases. The V segment lost 1 base and the J segment 12 bases; nucleotides outside the gene matches: 6. This CDR3 has 16 residues. CDR1 is LNHNV and CDR2 is YYDKDF in the germline V gene (reference sequence). CDR3: CATSRAGTSGRVGQFF. The CDR3 DNA is TGTGCCACCAGCAGAGCAGGGACTAGCGGGAGGGTAGGGCAGTTCTTC. The whole variable domain, remainder taken from reference TRBV15 and TRBJ2-1, is DAMVIQNPRYQVTQFGKPVTLSCSQTLNHNVMYWYQQKSSQAPKLLFHYYDKDFNNEADTPDNFQSRRPNTSFCFLDIRSPGLGDTAMYLCATSRAGTSGRVGQFFGPGTRLTVL.

Concerning this clone itself: Other DNA sequences from this sample encode an identical CDR3 as well. The rearrangement joins TRBV19 to TRBJ2-7; 7 bases match TRBD1. The J segment lost 4 bases and the V segment lost 4 bases, leaving 4 bases of the junction unmatched. The CDR3 contains 13 residues. Germline V gene data show CDR1 as LNHDA and CDR2 as SQIVND (reference sequence). The CDR3 loop reads CASSTRDSYEQYF. As DNA, the CDR3 is TGTGCCAGTAGTACCCGGGACAGTTACGAGCAGTACTTC. The full variable domain, with the rest looked up from reference TRBV19 and TRBJ2-7, is DGGITQSPKYLFRKEGQNVTLSCEQNLNHDAMYWYRQDPGQGLRLIYYSQIVNDFQKGDIAEGYSVSREKKESFPLTVTSAQKNPTAFYLCASSTRDSYEQYFGPGTRLTVT.

J is TRBJ2-2 and V is TRBV16; a possible D gene is TRBD1 (5 bases). The CDR3 loop spans 17 amino acids. Germline V gene lookup returns CDR1 KGHSY and CDR2 FQNENV. The V and J ends lost 1 base and 0 bases respectively, with 12 bases between them. CDR3 amino acids: CASSQWGRASNTGELFF. CDR3 DNA: TGTGCCAGCAGCCAATGGGGCAGGGCCTCGAACACCGGGGAGCTGTTTTTT.

The chain combines TRBV19 with TRBJ2-3; 11 bases are a match to TRBD2. This CDR3 has 15 residues. The junction had 7 bases not matched to a gene; V was cut back by 3 bases and J by 8 bases. Germline assignment: CDR1 LNHDA and CDR2 SQIVND (reference sequence). The CDR3 DNA sequence: TGTGCCAGTAGTATTCCGACTAGCGGGATGGTTACGCAGTATTTT. Amino acid sequence: CASSIPTSGMVTQYF.

The chain links TRBV6-5 to TRBJ2-7; 9 bases fit TRBD1. This CDR3 is 15 amino acids long. The germline V gene encodes CDR1 MNHEY and CDR2 SVGAGI. With 0 bases clipped from V and 4 bases from J, the junction kept 4 bases outside the gene matches. CDR3: CASSYSGTGKYEQYF. The CDR3 DNA reads TGTGCCAGCAGTTACTCGGGGACAGGGAAGTACGAGCAGTACTTC.

The genes are TRBV9 and TRBJ1-2; tentatively, D is TRBD1 (5 bases). V was shortened by 7 bases and J by 8 bases, with 15 bases between the two germline ends. CDR1 is SGDLS and CDR2 is YYNGEE in the germline V gene. The CDR3 spans 12 residues. The CDR3 reads CASGGGRDGYTF. In DNA form, the CDR3 reads TGTGCCAGCGGGGGGGGGAGGGACGGCTACACCTTC.